A single sample is the source of the 27 T cell receptor beta chains below, sequenced in a study of memory CD8 T cells in hepatitis C reinfection. Produced via immunoSEQ multiplex PCR; TCRdb's table is partial and in-frame only. The data show 46,000 or so clones, 89% seen once. Time point specified: late/post reinfection, 12 to 24 weeks after detection. Sorted cells were sequenced directly ex vivo without any in vitro expansion. Sample: naive CD8+ T cells sorted from blood. The origin of the receptors is a man between 18 and 29 years old with hepatitis C virus infection.

This clone was detected once. Other DNA variants within this sample encode the same CDR3. The chain recombines TRBV5-5 with TRBJ2-1; 8 positions agree with TRBD1. The CDR3 is made up of 18 amino acids. The trim removed 0 bases at V and 3 bases at J, leaving 11 bases unmatched. CDR1 is SGHKS, CDR2 YYEKEE, per germline (reference sequence). CDR3 DNA sequence: TGTGCCAGCAGCTTGGGTCTACGGACAGGGCACAACTACAATGAGCAGTTCTTC. Its protein is CASSLGLRTGHNYNEQFF.

The chain carries TRBV19 and TRBJ2-7; 13 nucleotides align to TRBD2. Germline V gene data show CDR1 as LNHDA and CDR2 as SQIVND (reference sequence). This CDR3 comprises 16 residues. The junction had 5 bases not matched to a gene; V was cut back by 1 base and J by 5 bases. The CDR3 sequence: CASSIGIGLAGDEQYF. The CDR3 region has the DNA TGTGCCAGTAGTATAGGTATCGGACTAGCGGGAGACGAGCAGTACTTC.

The rearrangement uses TRBV5-1 and TRBJ2-1; a possible D gene is TRBD1 (6 bases). The CDR3 runs to 17 residues. The V end was cut by 0 bases, the J end by 0 bases, with 13 bases between. Germline V gene data show CDR1 as SGHRS and CDR2 as YFSETQ. The CDR3 protein is CASSLVPGEFSYNEQFF. The CDR3 DNA follows: TGCGCCAGCAGCTTGGTTCCAGGGGAATTCTCCTACAATGAGCAGTTCTTC.

The chain uses TRBV4-1 and TRBJ2-3; D is perhaps TRBD1 (6 bases). Per germline, CDR1 MGHRA and CDR2 YSYEKL. V was clipped by 4 bases and J by 6 bases, with 23 bases between them. This CDR3 has 17 amino acids. The DNA for the CDR3 is TGCGCCAGCAGCCCAGACCCGGGACAAACAACGACCGATACGCAGTATTTT. Protein: CASSPDPGQTTTDTQYF.

This clone was seen a single time. The chain carries TRBV5-4 and TRBJ1-2; no clear D gene. CDR3 length: 14 residues. Per germline, CDR1 SGHNT and CDR2 YYREEE (reference sequence). V gave up 4 bases and J gave up 1 base, with 11 bases separating them. The chain's CDR3 is CASSQETGNYGYTF. The CDR3 DNA reads as TGTGCCAGCAGCCAAGAGACGGGTAACTATGGCTACACCTTC.

The chain links TRBV19 to TRBJ2-1; 13 nucleotides align to TRBD2. The trim removed 2 bases at V and 8 bases at J, leaving 3 bases unmatched. In germline, CDR1 is LNHDA, CDR2 SQIVND (reference sequence). The CDR3 has 15 residues. CDR3: CASSITSGGAYEQFF. The CDR3 DNA reads TGTGCCAGTAGTATAACTAGCGGGGGGGCCTATGAGCAGTTCTTC.

The sample holds one count of this clone. The V and J genes are TRBV5-5 and TRBJ1-6; D gene uncertain. The germline V gene encodes CDR1 SGHKS and CDR2 YYEKEE (reference sequence). Between the trimmed V and J ends, which lost 0 bases and 5 bases, there was a span of 12 bases. This CDR3 is 16 amino acids long. The CDR3: CASSLVSGRDNSPLHF. CDR3 nucleotides: TGTGCCAGCAGCTTGGTTTCGGGGAGAGATAATTCACCCCTCCACTTT.

The V gene is TRBV13, the J gene TRBJ2-7; 9 nucleotides match TRBD1. CDR1 is PRHDT and CDR2 is FYEKMQ in the germline V gene (reference sequence). V lost 1 base and J lost 3; bases outside the gene matches: 4. The CDR3 spans 15 residues. The CDR3 is CASSLEGTGSYEQYF. The CDR3 DNA reads TGTGCCAGCAGCTTAGAAGGGACAGGGAGCTACGAGCAGTACTTC.

The J gene is TRBJ2-1, the V gene TRBV28; 9 bases are shared with TRBD1. The ends lost 7 bases at V and 2 bases at J; junction bases unmatched: 3. Per germline, CDR1 MDHEN and CDR2 SYDVKM. The CDR3 sequence is 14 residues long. The CDR3 protein is CASTGQGAYNEQFF. The CDR3 DNA reads as TGTGCCAGCACGGGACAGGGAGCCTACAATGAGCAGTTCTTC.

With regard to this clone: Other DNA sequences of this sample code for an identical CDR3. This CDR3 reads CASSEDRVGDTQYF. The CDR3 coding sequence is TGTGCCAGCAGCGAGGACAGGGTAGGGGATACGCAGTATTTT. The V and J genes are TRBV9 and TRBJ2-3; 8 bases match TRBD1. The CDR3 has 14 residues. From germline, CDR1 is SGDLS and CDR2 YYNGEE. After removal of 3 bases from V and 6 bases from J, the junction contained 6 bases not matched to a gene.

V gene TRBV2 combines with J gene TRBJ2-5; 11 bases are shared with TRBD1. CDR3 length: 14 amino acids. Trimming at V came to 10 bases and at J to 0 bases, leaving 4 bases not matched to a gene. The V gene's germline CDR1 is SNHLY and CDR2 FYNNEI. CDR3 bases: TGTGCCACCGGGACAGGGGGAAACCAAGAGACCCAGTACTTC. Translated, it gives CATGTGGNQETQYF.

The J gene is TRBJ1-2, the V gene TRBV2, with 8 bases identical to TRBD1. This CDR3 has 14 amino acids. Germline values: CDR1 SNHLY, CDR2 FYNNEI. V lost 7 bases to trimming and J lost 4 bases; unmatched junction nucleotides: 8. This CDR3 is CASNGQGGTYGYTF. For the CDR3, the DNA is TGTGCCAGCAATGGACAGGGAGGGACCTATGGCTACACCTTC.

V usage is TRBV7-9 and J usage is TRBJ1-4, with unresolved D. The germline V gene has CDR1 SEHNR and CDR2 FQNEAQ (reference sequence). The CDR3 contains 16 residues. V dropped 5 bases and J dropped 8 bases, with 21 bases sitting between them. For the CDR3, the DNA is TGTGCCAGCAGCCCCTCCCCGGGGTCAAGAGGGGAAAAACTGTTTTTT. Amino acid sequence: CASSPSPGSRGEKLFF. Combining the CDR3 with reference TRBV7-9 and TRBJ1-4 gives the whole variable domain DTGVSQNPRHKITKRGQNVTFRCDPISEHNRLYWYRQTLGQGPEFLTYFQNEAQLEKSRLLSDRFSAERPKGSFSTLEIQRTEQGDSAMYLCASSPSPGSRGEKLFFGSGTQLSVL.

The chain is built from TRBV27 and TRBJ2-5; 10 positions match TRBD2. The CDR3 has 17 amino acids. Germline assignment: CDR1 MNHEY and CDR2 SMNVEV (reference sequence). J was trimmed by 6 bases and V by 3 bases; bases with no gene match: 13. CDR3: CASSLEGSGGFGKTQYF. The DNA for the CDR3 is TGTGCCAGCAGTTTGGAGGGTAGCGGGGGGTTCGGAAAGACCCAGTACTTC.

The chain has TRBV9 and TRBJ2-2; 7 nucleotides agree with TRBD2. V shed 5 bases and J 1 base; nucleotides not matched to a gene: 2. Looked up from germline, CDR1 is SGDLS and CDR2 is YYNGEE. The CDR3 contains 14 residues. CDR3 in DNA: TGTGCCAGCAGGGAGCGGGAGAACACCGGGGAGCTGTTTTTT. Translating gives CASRERENTGELFF.

The chain recombines TRBV2 with TRBJ2-1; the D is unclear. The ends were cut back, 5 bases at V and 3 bases at J, with 20 bases in the middle. CDR3 length: 17 residues. Germline V lookup: CDR1 SNHLY, CDR2 FYNNEI. The CDR3 nucleotides are TGTGCCAGCAGTCCCCCTAACGCCGGGTTCCGCTACAATGAGCAGTTCTTC. Translating gives CASSPPNAGFRYNEQFF.

This chain joins TRBV6-1 and TRBJ2-7; 11 positions match TRBD2. Looked up from germline, CDR1 is MNHNS and CDR2 is SASEGT. This CDR3 region has 15 residues. Losses at the gene ends were 2 bases for V and 4 bases for J; bases not matched to a gene: 4. In DNA form, the CDR3 reads TGTGCCAGCAGTGAATTCACTAGCGGGGGTTACGAGCAGTACGTC. Translated, it gives CASSEFTSGGYEQYV.

This clone was seen more than once but under ten times. The V gene is TRBV2, the J gene TRBJ1-2; D is possibly TRBD1 (6 bases). The germline gives CDR1 SNHLY, CDR2 FYNNEI. Trimming stripped 10 bases from V and 10 bases from J, with 19 bases between. This CDR3 is 12 amino acids long. CDR3: CANEGGQWAYTF. CDR3 in DNA: TGTGCCAACGAGGGGGGGCAGTGGGCCTACACCTTC.

V gene TRBV5-1 combines with J gene TRBJ2-3; 14 bases are shared with TRBD2. This CDR3 contains 17 residues. J gave up 2 bases and V 5 bases, and 7 bases lay outside the gene matches. CDR1 and CDR2 from the germline V gene are SGHRS and YFSETQ. In nucleotides, the CDR3 is TGCGCCAGCAGAGCGGGACTAGCGGGGGACAACACAGATACGCAGTATTTT. Translation: CASRAGLAGDNTDTQYF.

The chain employs TRBV11-3 and TRBJ2-1; 8 bases are a match to TRBD1. Trimming cost V 4 bases and J 5 bases; bases outside gene matches: 1. CDR1 and CDR2 from the germline V gene are SGHNT and YENEEA. The length of the CDR3 is 13 residues. CDR3 nucleotide sequence: TGTGCCAGCAGCTCGACAGGGGACAATGAGCAGTTCTTC. Translated, it gives CASSSTGDNEQFF.

CDR3 sequence: CASSIGTSGTETQYF. Written as DNA, the CDR3 is TGTGCCAGTAGTATAGGGACTAGCGGGACCGAGACCCAGTACTTC. V and J are TRBV19 and TRBJ2-5; 12 positions agree with TRBD2. The CDR3 covers 15 residues. Losses at the gene ends were 1 base for V and 5 bases for J; bases not matched to a gene: 2. Germline-derived CDR1 and CDR2 are LNHDA and SQIVND (reference sequence).

Written as DNA, the CDR3 is TGCAGCGTTGAGGAGGAGGCGGGCACCGGGGAGCTGTTTTTT. It yields the protein CSVEEEAGTGELFF. This chain connects TRBV29-1 to TRBJ2-2; TRBD2 is a possible D gene (5 bases). Germline V CDR1 and CDR2: SQVTM, ANQGSEA. The germline V and J ends were trimmed by 3 bases and 4 bases, with 12 bases remaining between them. The CDR3 is made up of 14 amino acids.

The chain has TRBV6-1 and TRBJ1-5; 7 bases are a match to TRBD1. In germline, CDR1 is MNHNS, CDR2 SASEGT. CDR3 length: 15 amino acids. The ends lost 2 bases at V and 1 base at J; junction bases unmatched: 2. In DNA form, the CDR3 reads TGTGCCAGCAGTGAAATGACAGGGAGCAATCAGCCCCAGCATTTT. Its translation is CASSEMTGSNQPQHF.

The chain joins TRBV7-2 to TRBJ2-7, with 7 bases aligning to TRBD1. V lost 7 bases, J lost 6 bases, and 3 bases stayed unmatched. CDR3 length: 11 amino acids. The germline V gene encodes CDR1 SGHTA and CDR2 FQGNSA. CDR3 protein: CASTYRGEQYV. As DNA, the CDR3 is TGTGCCAGCACCTACAGGGGCGAGCAGTACGTC.

The genes are TRBV27 and TRBJ2-7, with D unresolved. This CDR3 is built from 12 residues. V lost 4 bases and J 0 bases, leaving 4 bases between the germline ends. Germline CDR1 is MNHEY and CDR2 is SMNVEV (reference sequence). The CDR3 is CASSSSSYEQYF. The CDR3 nucleotides read TGTGCCAGCAGTTCCAGCTCCTACGAGCAGTACTTC.

The chain couples TRBV11-2 to TRBJ2-1; 7 positions match TRBD1. CDR3 length: 13 amino acids. V lost 6 bases and J lost 9; bases outside the gene matches: 8. Germline lookup yields CDR1 SGHAT and CDR2 FQNNGV. CDR3: CASSYNRGTEQFF. The CDR3 region has the DNA TGTGCCAGCAGTTACAACAGGGGCACTGAGCAGTTCTTC. The full variable domain, rest sourced from reference TRBV11-2 and TRBJ2-1, is EAGVAQSPRYKIIEKRQSVAFWCNPISGHATLYWYQQILGQGPKLLIQFQNNGVVDDSQLPKDRFSAERLKGVDSTLKIQPAKLEDSAVYLCASSYNRGTEQFFGPGTRLTVL.

The chain recombines TRBV7-8 with TRBJ2-7; 7 bases are shared with TRBD1. This CDR3 spans 15 amino acids. CDR1 and CDR2 (germline): SGHVS, FQNEAQ. The V segment lost 4 bases and the J segment 1 base; nucleotides outside the gene matches: 7. Here the CDR3 reads CASSYRQGISYEQYF. CDR3 bases: TGTGCCAGCAGCTATCGACAGGGTATATCCTACGAGCAGTACTTC. Combining the CDR3 with reference TRBV7-8 and TRBJ2-7 gives the whole variable domain GAGVSQSPRYKVAKRGQDVALRCDPISGHVSLFWYQQALGQGPEFLTYFQNEAQLDKSGLPSDRFFAERPEGSVSTLKIQRTQQEDSAVYLCASSYRQGISYEQYFGPGTRLTVT.